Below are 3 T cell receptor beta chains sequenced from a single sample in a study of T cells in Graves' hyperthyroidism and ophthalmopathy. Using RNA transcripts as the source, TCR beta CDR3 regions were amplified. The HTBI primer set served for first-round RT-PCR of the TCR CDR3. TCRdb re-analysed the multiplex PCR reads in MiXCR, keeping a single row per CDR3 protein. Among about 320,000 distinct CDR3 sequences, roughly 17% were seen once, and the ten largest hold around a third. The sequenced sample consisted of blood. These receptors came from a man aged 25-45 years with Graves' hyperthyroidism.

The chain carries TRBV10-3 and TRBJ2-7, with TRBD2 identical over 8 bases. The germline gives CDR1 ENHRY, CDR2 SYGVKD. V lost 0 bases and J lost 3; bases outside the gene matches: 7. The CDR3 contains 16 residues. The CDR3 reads CAISESGSGTLYEQYF. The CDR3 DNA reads TGTGCCATCAGTGAGTCGGGTAGCGGGACCCTCTACGAGCAGTACTTC.

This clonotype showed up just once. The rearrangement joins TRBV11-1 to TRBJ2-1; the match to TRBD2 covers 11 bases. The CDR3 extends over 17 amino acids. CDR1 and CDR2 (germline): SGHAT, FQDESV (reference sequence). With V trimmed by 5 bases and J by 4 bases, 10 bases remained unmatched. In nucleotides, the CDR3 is TGTGCCAGCAGCCCCGCTGCTGGGACTAGCGGTTACAATGAGCAGTTCTTC. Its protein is CASSPAAGTSGYNEQFF.

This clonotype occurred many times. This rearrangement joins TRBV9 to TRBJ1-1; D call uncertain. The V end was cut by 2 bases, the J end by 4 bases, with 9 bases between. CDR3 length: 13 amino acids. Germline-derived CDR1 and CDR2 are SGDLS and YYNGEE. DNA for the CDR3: TGTGCCAGCAGCGTTATGTCGGGCACTGAAGCTTTCTTT. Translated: CASSVMSGTEAFF. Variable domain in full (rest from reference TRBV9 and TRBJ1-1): DSGVTQTPKHLITATGQRVTLRCSPRSGDLSVYWYQQSLDQGLQFLIQYYNGEERAKGNILERFSAQQFPDLHSELNLSSLELGDSALYFCASSVMSGTEAFFGQGTRLTVV.